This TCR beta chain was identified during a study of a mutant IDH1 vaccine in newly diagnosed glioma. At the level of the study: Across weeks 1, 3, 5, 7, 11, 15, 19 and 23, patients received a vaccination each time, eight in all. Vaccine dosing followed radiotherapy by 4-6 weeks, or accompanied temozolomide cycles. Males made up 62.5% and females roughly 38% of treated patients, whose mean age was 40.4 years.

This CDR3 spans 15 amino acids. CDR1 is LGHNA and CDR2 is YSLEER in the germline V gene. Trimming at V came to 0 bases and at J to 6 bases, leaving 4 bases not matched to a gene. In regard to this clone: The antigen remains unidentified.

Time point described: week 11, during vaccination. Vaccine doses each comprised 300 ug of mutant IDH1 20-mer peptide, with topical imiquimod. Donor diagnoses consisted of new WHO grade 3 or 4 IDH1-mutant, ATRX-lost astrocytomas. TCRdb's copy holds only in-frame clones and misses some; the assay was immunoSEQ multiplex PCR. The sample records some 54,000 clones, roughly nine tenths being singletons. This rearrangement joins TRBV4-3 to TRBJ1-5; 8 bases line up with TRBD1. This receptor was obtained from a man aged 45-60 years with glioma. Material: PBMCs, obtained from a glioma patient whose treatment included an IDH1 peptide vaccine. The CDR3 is CASSQDRGRGQPQHF. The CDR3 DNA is TGCGCCAGCAGCCAAGACAGGGGGCGCGGTCAGCCCCAGCATTTT.